The following is a TCR beta chain sequence with its context. Antigen specificity is unknown. This sample was taken from a study of cytomegalovirus exposure and HLA in healthy donors. Across the study: Researchers previously reported finding about 110 million unique TCR beta sequences from 170 million or so T cells. Study results and caveats: Common viral pathogens seemed to be connected with several of the most significant clusters, according to a later analysis. Earlier results showed most TCR beta V segments being productive about 90% or about 30% of the time. The authors enumerated roughly 180 TCR beta chains as linked to cytomegalovirus.

Amplification used 60 Vbeta primers and 13 Jbeta primers. Sequenced by immunoSEQ multiplex PCR; TCRdb stores in-frame clones only, minus some. The sample has 210,000 or so clones, 75% to 80% seen once; the top ten hold about 1.8%. V was shortened by 3 bases and J by 1 base, with 13 bases between the two germline ends. Germline values: CDR1 SGHNT, CDR2 YYREEE (reference sequence). The CDR3 has 15 amino acids. V gene TRBV5-4 combines with J gene TRBJ2-5; D may be TRBD2 (5 bases). The receptor was isolated from a man younger than 35 in good health and CMV-seronegative. Sequenced sample: PBMCs. The CDR3, as DNA: TGTGCCAGCAGCTCCCCTCTGGGAGTCCAAGAGACCCAGTACTTC. It translates to CASSSPLGVQETQYF.